This T cell receptor beta chain was recovered during a study of blood T cell repertoires in COVID-19. On the study more broadly: The United States, Italy and Spain were the sources of the acute and convalescent COVID-19 samples. In each case, the material was cDNA or gDNA derived from T cells, B-cell-depleted T cells, or PBMCs.

Per the authors' pipeline: Amplifying reference gene primers gave estimates of nucleated cell counts. Assay: immunoSEQ multiplex PCR; the TCRdb copy retains only in-frame clones and omits some. That table is the source of V, J and clone size, and D and trimming were worked out from the DNA. Counted here are 200,000 to 250,000 clones, approximately 86% occurring once; the ten biggest clones make up 3%. Between the trimmed V and J ends, which lost 5 bases and 7 bases, there was a span of 17 bases. The CDR3 sequence is 14 residues long. Looked up from germline, CDR1 is LGHDT and CDR2 is YNNKEL (reference sequence).

The TCR was taken from a man aged 55 to 70 with acute or convalescent COVID-19. Source material: peripheral blood. The chain links TRBV3-1 (or the pseudogene TRBV3-2) to TRBJ1-1; unclear D gene. The CDR3 DNA reads as TGTGCCAGCAGCAGGCGGGGAAAGTCCGATGAAGCTTTCTTT. This encodes CASSRRGKSDEAFF.